This T cell receptor beta chain appears in the sequencing data of a study of patients and donors after allogeneic stem cell transplantation. The CDR3 spans 15 residues. V was trimmed by 0 bases and J by 3 bases, leaving 11 bases between them. The germline V gene encodes CDR1 MGHRA and CDR2 YSYEKL. TCRdb re-called the RT-PCR reads through MiXCR, storing one row per CDR3 protein. There are roughly 200,000 distinct CDR3 sequences in the sample; around 40% occur only once, and under 14% lies in the top ten. Sample: blood, either unsorted or a sorted T cell fraction (not recorded which). The rearrangement links TRBV4-1 to TRBJ1-1; D is possibly TRBD1 (6 bases). The TCR comes from a human donor who was either an allogeneic HSCT recipient or a stem cell or donor lymphocyte infusion donor (not recorded which). It is not recorded whose cells these are; they may come from a transplant donor. The chain's CDR3 is CASSQDPAGDTEAFF. DNA of the CDR3: TGCGCCAGCAGCCAAGATCCGGCAGGGGACACTGAAGCTTTCTTT.